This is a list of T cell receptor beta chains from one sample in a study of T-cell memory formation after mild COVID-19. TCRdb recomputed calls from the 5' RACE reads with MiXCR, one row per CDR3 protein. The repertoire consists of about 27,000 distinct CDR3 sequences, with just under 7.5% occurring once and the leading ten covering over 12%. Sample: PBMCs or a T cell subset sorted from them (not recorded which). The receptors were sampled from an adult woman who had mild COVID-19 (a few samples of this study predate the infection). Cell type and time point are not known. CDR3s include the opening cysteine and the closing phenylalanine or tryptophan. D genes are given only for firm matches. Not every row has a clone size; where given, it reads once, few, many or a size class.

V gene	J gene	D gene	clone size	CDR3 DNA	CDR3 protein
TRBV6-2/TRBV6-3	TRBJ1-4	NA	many	TGTGCCAGCAGTTACGAGGGACGACTCGCAACTAATGAAAAACTGTTTTTT	CASSYEGRLATNEKLFF
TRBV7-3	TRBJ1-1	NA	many	TGTGCCAGCAGCTTGAGGGGCCAGGGCACTGAAGCTTTCTTT	CASSLRGQGTEAFF
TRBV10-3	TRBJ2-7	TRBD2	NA	TGTGCCACTAGACTAGCGGGCCCCTACGAGCAGTACTTC	CATRLAGPYEQYF
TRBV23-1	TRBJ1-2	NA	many	TGCGCCAGCAGGAGCGGCTACACCTTC	CASRSGYTF
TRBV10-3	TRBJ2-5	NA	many	TGTGCCATCACGACAAGCCCCCAAGAGACCCAGTACTTC	CAITTSPQETQYF
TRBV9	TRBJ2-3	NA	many	TGTGCCAGCAGCGTAGCGGCAGGGTATGTGACAGATACGCAGTATTTT	CASSVAAGYVTDTQYF
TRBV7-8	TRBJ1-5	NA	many	TGTGCCAGCAGTTATGGTCGGGATAGGGGTCAGCCCCAGCATTTT	CASSYGRDRGQPQHF
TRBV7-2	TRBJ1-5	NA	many	TGTGCCAGCAGCTTAGGGCCCGGTAGACAGCCCCAGCATTTT	CASSLGPGRQPQHF
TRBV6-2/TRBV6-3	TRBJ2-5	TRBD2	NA	TGTGCCAGCAGCCAGGGAATTAGCGGGGGGCAACAAGAGACCCAGTACTTC	CASSQGISGGQQETQYF
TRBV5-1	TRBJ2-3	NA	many	TGCGCCAGCAGCTTAGGCAGGGCAACAGATACGCAGTATTTT	CASSLGRATDTQYF
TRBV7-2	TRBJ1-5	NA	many	TGTGCCAGCAGCTCGGGACACTCTCAGCCCCAGCATTTT	CASSSGHSQPQHF
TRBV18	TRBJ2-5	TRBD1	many	TGTGCCAGCTCACCACCGGACAGGCGGGAGACCCAGTACTTC	CASSPPDRRETQYF
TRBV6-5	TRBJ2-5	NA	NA	TGTGCCAGCAGTCAACAGCAGGGCCAAGAGACCCAGTACTTC	CASSQQQGQETQYF
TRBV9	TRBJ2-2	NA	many	TGTGCCAGCAGCACCCGTCCCACCGGGGAGCTGTTTTTT	CASSTRPTGELFF
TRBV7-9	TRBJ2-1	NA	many	TGTGCCAGCAGCCCGGTGATGGGCGGCGACAATGAGCAGTTCTTC	CASSPVMGGDNEQFF
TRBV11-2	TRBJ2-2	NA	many	TGTGCCAGCAGCTTAAGACAGAACACCGGGGAGCTGTTTTTT	CASSLRQNTGELFF
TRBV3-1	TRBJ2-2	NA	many	TGTGCCAGCAGCCAACGTGGACAGAACACCGGGGAGCTGTTTTTT	CASSQRGQNTGELFF
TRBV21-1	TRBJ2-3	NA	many	TGTGCCAGCAGCAACTACAGGGGAGGGAGAGATACGCAGTATTTT	CASSNYRGGRDTQYF
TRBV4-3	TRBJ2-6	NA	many	TGCGCCAGCAGCCAAGATCCGGCAGCTGGGGCCAACGTCCTGACTTTC	CASSQDPAAGANVLTF
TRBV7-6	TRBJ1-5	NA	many	TGTGCCAGCAGCGGGCAGGAATATGAGCCCCAGCATTTT	CASSGQEYEPQHF
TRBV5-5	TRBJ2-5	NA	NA	TGTGCCTCTGACCCGGGCAGGTCATTAGGGACCCAGTACTTC	CASDPGRSLGTQYF
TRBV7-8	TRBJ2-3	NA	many	TGTGCCAGCAGCCCCCAGCCCCCGTACCCAGATACGCAGTATTTT	CASSPQPPYPDTQYF
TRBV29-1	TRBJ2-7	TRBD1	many	TGCAGCGCTGGGACAGACTCCTACGAGCAGTACTTC	CSAGTDSYEQYF
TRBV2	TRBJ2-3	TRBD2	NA	TGTGCCAGCAGTGAGGGGAATAGCGGGTTAAGGTATTTT	CASSEGNSGLRYF
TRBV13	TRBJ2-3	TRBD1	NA	TGTGCCAGCAGCTTAAGATTCGGGCTAAGACAGGGTCGGTTCGCAGATACGCAGTATTTT	CASSLRFGLRQGRFADTQYF
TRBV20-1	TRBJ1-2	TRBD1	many	TGCAGTGCTAGGGCCACAGGGGGAGAAGGAAACTATGGCTACACCTTC	CSARATGGEGNYGYTF
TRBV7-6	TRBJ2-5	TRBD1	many	TGTGCCAGCAGCCCCTACAGGGGGAGCCAAGAGACCCAGTACTTC	CASSPYRGSQETQYF
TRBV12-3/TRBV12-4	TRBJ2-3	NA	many	TGTGCCAGCCATACCCTAGGGCCCCGGAATACGCAGTATTTT	CASHTLGPRNTQYF
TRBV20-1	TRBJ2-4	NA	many	TGCAGTGCTTCTGTATTACGGGCCAAAAACATTCAGTACTTC	CSASVLRAKNIQYF
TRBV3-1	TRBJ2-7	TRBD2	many	TGTGCCAGCAGCCTTTGGACTAGCGGGAGAGAGGAGCAGTACTTC	CASSLWTSGREEQYF
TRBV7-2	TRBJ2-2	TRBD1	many	TGTGCCAGCAGCTTGGGGAGCAGGGGGCACACCGGGGAGCTGTTTTTT	CASSLGSRGHTGELFF
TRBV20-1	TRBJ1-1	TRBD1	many	TGCAGTGCTAGCAGGCAGGGGGCTCAAGCTTTCTTT	CSASRQGAQAFF
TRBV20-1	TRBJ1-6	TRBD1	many	TGCAGTGCAAGGACAGGGAGTTCACCCCTCCACTTT	CSARTGSSPLHF
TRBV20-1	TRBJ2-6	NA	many	TGCAGTGCCCCCATTCCCTACTCTGGGGCCAACGTCCTGACTTTC	CSAPIPYSGANVLTF
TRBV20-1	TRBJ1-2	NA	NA	TGCAGTGCTAGAGTCCCCACCGGCTATGGCTACACCTTC	CSARVPTGYGYTF
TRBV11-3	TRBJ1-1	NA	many	TGTGCCAGCAGCCCCAGGACAGTTAACACTGAAGCTTTCTTT	CASSPRTVNTEAFF
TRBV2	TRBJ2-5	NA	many	TGTGCCAGCAGTGGGAGCGAGACCCAGTACTTC	CASSGSETQYF
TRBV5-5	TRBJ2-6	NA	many	TGTGCCAGCAGCTTGGACAGGGAGGGGATTGGGGCCAACGTCCTGACTTTC	CASSLDREGIGANVLTF
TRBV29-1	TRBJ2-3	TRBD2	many	TGCAGCGTGATAGCGGGAGGTGCGGCAGATACGCAGTATTTT	CSVIAGGAADTQYF
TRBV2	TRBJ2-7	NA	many	TGTGCCAGCTATGGGAGCTTCAAAGGCGAGCAGTACTTC	CASYGSFKGEQYF
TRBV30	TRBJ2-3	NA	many	TGTGCCTGGACCCAGCGGAGCACAGATACGCAGTATTTT	CAWTQRSTDTQYF
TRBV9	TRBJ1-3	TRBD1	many	TGTGCCAGCAGCGGTGGACAGGGATCCGGAAACACCATATATTTT	CASSGGQGSGNTIYF
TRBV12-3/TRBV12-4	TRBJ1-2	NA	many	TGTGCCAGCAGTTTACGGCAGGGATCCTACCATGGCTACACCTTC	CASSLRQGSYHGYTF
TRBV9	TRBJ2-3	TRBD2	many	TGTGCCAGCAGCGTAGGCTCTCCGGGACTAGCGGGAGATACGCAGTATTTT	CASSVGSPGLAGDTQYF
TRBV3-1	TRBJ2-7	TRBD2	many	TGTGCCAGCAGCCGGGGACTAGCGGCCTACGAGCAGTACTTC	CASSRGLAAYEQYF
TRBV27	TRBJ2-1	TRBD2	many	TGTGCCAGCAGTTTTTTCGGACTAGCGCCATACAATGAGCAGTTCTTC	CASSFFGLAPYNEQFF
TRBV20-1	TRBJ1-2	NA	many	TGCAGTGCTAGAGTTCCAGGGAATGGCTACACCTTC	CSARVPGNGYTF
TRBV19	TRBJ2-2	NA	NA	TGTGCCAGTAGATTTAAGGCAGGGTGGAACACCGGGGAGCTGTTTTTT	CASRFKAGWNTGELFF
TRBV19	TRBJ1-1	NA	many	TGTGCCAGTAGTATCTGGGGGAAACTCATTCAAGATGAAGCTTTCTTT	CASSIWGKLIQDEAFF
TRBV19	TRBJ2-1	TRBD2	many	TGTGCCAGTAGTGGGGGAGGGGACTACAATGAGCAGTTCTTC	CASSGGGDYNEQFF
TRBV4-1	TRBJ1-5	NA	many	TGCGCCAGCAGCCTGGGGTCTAGTCAGCCCCAGCATTTT	CASSLGSSQPQHF
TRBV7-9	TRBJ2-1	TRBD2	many	TGTGCCAGCAGCCCATGGCGGGAGGGCCGGTACAATGAGCAGTTCTTC	CASSPWREGRYNEQFF
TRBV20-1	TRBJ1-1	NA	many	TGCAGTGCTAGAGATCGACAGGCTTTGAACACTGAAGCTTTCTTT	CSARDRQALNTEAFF